Presented here are 26 T cell receptor beta chains from one specimen sequenced in a study of OX40 agonist ivuxolimab in advanced cancers. The table came from immunoSEQ multiplex PCR; TCRdb's copy has only in-frame clones and leaves some out. The table includes almost 50,000 clones, 88% detected once. Sample: CD4+ or CD8+ T cells sorted from blood, taken in a trial of the OX40 agonist ivuxolimab. The receptor source for this set is an adult with an advanced solid tumor such as melanoma, head and neck, liver or kidney cancer.

CDR3 protein: CASKGTSQETQYF. The CDR3 DNA is TGTGCCAGCAAAGGGACTAGTCAAGAGACCCAGTACTTC. The chain carries TRBV6-5 and TRBJ2-5; 8 bases fit TRBD2. With 7 bases clipped from V and 2 bases from J, the junction kept 3 bases outside the gene matches. CDR3 size: 13 residues. CDR1 is MNHEY, CDR2 SVGAGI, per germline.

The chain uses TRBV9 and TRBJ2-7; possible D gene TRBD1, 7 bases. The germline CDR1 and CDR2 sequences are SGDLS and YYNGEE. The ends were cut back, 3 bases at V and 1 base at J, with 11 bases in the middle. CDR3 length: 14 residues. CDR3 DNA sequence: TGTGCCAGCAGCGGACAGGGACTTTCCTACGAGCAGTACTTC. Protein product: CASSGQGLSYEQYF.

The chain joins TRBV7-6 to TRBJ2-5; no clear D. V lost 2 bases, J lost 5 bases, and 3 bases lay in between. Germline V gene data show CDR1 as SGHVS and CDR2 as FNYEAQ. This CDR3 spans 11 amino acids. The CDR3 region is CASSLTETQYF. As DNA, the CDR3 is TGTGCCAGCAGCTTAACCGAGACCCAGTACTTC.

The chain joins TRBV18 to TRBJ2-5, with D perhaps matching TRBD2 (5 bases). This CDR3 has 13 residues. The ends were cut back, 1 base at V and 5 bases at J, with 8 bases in the middle. CDR1 is KGHSH and CDR2 is LQKENI in the germline V gene. The DNA for the CDR3 is TGTGCCAGCTCACCACAAAGGGAGGAGACCCAGTACTTC. Translation: CASSPQREETQYF.

This clone was seen a few times. The chain links TRBV5-4 to TRBJ1-2; D is ambiguous. The CDR3 is 16 amino acids. Looked up from germline, CDR1 is SGHNT and CDR2 is YYREEE (reference sequence). The V end lost 1 base, the J end lost 5 bases, and 18 bases lay between the germline ends. Here the CDR3 DNA reads TGTGCCAGCAGCTTGTGGTCGACAAGGTCTCCATATGGCTACACCTTC. This encodes CASSLWSTRSPYGYTF. Drawing the rest from reference TRBV5-4 and TRBJ1-2, the complete variable domain is ETGVTQSPTHLIKTRGQQVTLRCSSQSGHNTVSWYQQALGQGPQFIFQYYREEENGRGNFPPRFSGLQFPNYSSELNVNALELDDSALYLCASSLWSTRSPYGYTFGSGTRLTVV.

The rearrangement uses TRBV7-3 and TRBJ2-2; the D is unclear. V lost 5 bases, J lost 4 bases, and 8 bases lay in between. Germline V gives CDR1 SGHTA, CDR2 FQGTGA. The CDR3 extends over 13 amino acids. CDR3 DNA: TGTGCCAGCAGCCCCCTATCCACCGGGGAGCTGTTTTTT. It is translated as CASSPLSTGELFF.

The chain recombines TRBV4-3 with TRBJ1-3; D remains ambiguous. Germline V gene data show CDR1 as LGHNA and CDR2 as YSLEER. With 0 bases removed from V and 5 bases from J, the gap between germline ends came to 11 bases. This CDR3 comprises 15 residues. CDR3 amino acids: CASSQDYGQRNTIYF. DNA of the CDR3: TGCGCCAGCAGCCAAGACTACGGCCAAAGAAACACCATATATTTT.

The V call is TRBV19, the J call TRBJ1-1, with D possibly TRBD1 on 6 matching bases. The CDR3 has 15 amino acids. The V end was cut by 8 bases, the J end by 0 bases, with 16 bases between. Germline lookup yields CDR1 LNHDA and CDR2 SQIVND (reference sequence). The CDR3 DNA sequence: TGTGCCAGTCTAGAAGGGGGGTTCATGAACACTGAAGCTTTCTTT. Its translation is CASLEGGFMNTEAFF.

The chain recombines TRBV30 with TRBJ1-1, with D unclear. CDR1 GTSNPN and CDR2 SVGIG come from the germline V gene (reference sequence). The CDR3 spans 12 residues. V lost 0 bases and J lost 1, with 3 bases in between. The CDR3 coding sequence is TGTGCCTGGAGTGTTGGGAACACTGAAGCTTTCTTT. Its translation: CAWSVGNTEAFF.

The V gene is TRBV7-2, the J gene TRBJ2-1, with D possibly matching TRBD1 (6 bases). The CDR3 is 15 residues long. V lost 3 bases and J lost 5, with 14 bases in between. Germline V gene sequence: CDR1 SGHTA, CDR2 FQGNSA. CDR3: CASSLMGHPDNEQFF. The CDR3 DNA sequence: TGTGCCAGCAGCTTGATGGGACATCCAGACAATGAGCAGTTCTTC.

CDR3 bases: TGCAGTGCTCCTGCCTATGGCTACACCTTC. Translated, it gives CSAPAYGYTF. This chain links TRBV20-1 with TRBJ1-2; no clear D. Germline V gene lookup returns CDR1 DFQATT and CDR2 SNEGSKA (reference sequence). CDR3 length: 10 amino acids. Trimming removed 5 bases from V and 4 bases from J, with 5 bases in between.

The V gene is TRBV7-9, the J gene TRBJ2-2; 9 nucleotides line up with TRBD1. Germline CDR1 SEHNR, CDR2 FQNEAQ (reference sequence). The CDR3 loop spans 15 amino acids. V dropped 5 bases and J dropped 7; count of bases not matched to a gene: 8. This chain's CDR3 is CASSTQTGGNGELFF. The DNA for the CDR3 is TGTGCCAGCAGCACCCAGACAGGGGGGAACGGGGAGCTGTTTTTT.

V gene TRBV11-3 combines with J gene TRBJ2-7; the D is unclear. This CDR3 spans 13 amino acids. V shed 2 bases and J shed 3 bases, with 8 bases lying between them. Germline V gene sequence: CDR1 SGHNT, CDR2 YENEEA. The CDR3 loop is CASSLYPSYEQYF. CDR3 sequence (DNA): TGTGCCAGCAGCTTATACCCCAGCTACGAGCAGTACTTC.

The rearrangement uses TRBV28 and TRBJ2-7; no definite D call. The germline V gene has CDR1 MDHEN and CDR2 SYDVKM. The CDR3 loop spans 10 amino acids. The V gene lost 3 bases and the J gene lost 5 bases, with 2 bases spanning the gap. This CDR3 is CASSLNEQYF. CDR3 bases: TGTGCCAGCAGTTTGAACGAGCAGTACTTC.

There are a few counts of this clone. The CDR3 is CAWTGYLTEAFF. CDR3 nucleotide sequence: TGTGCCTGGACAGGGTATTTAACTGAAGCTTTCTTT. The chain is built from TRBV30 and TRBJ1-1; TRBD1 might be the D (5 bases). Germline CDR1 reads GTSNPN; CDR2 reads SVGIG (reference sequence). V was cut by 4 bases and J by 5 bases, with 11 bases left in between. CDR3 length equals 12 residues. Based on the CDR3 plus reference TRBV30 and TRBJ1-1, the full variable domain is SQTIHQWPATLVQPVGSPLSLECTVEGTSNPNLYWYRQAAGRGLQLLFYSVGIGQISSEVPQNLSASRPQDRQFILSSKKLLLSDSGFYLCAWTGYLTEAFFGQGTRLTVV.

The chain joins TRBV9 to TRBJ2-2; maybe TRBD2 (6 bases). The ends were cut back, 2 bases at V and 1 base at J, with 12 bases in the middle. CDR1 is SGDLS, CDR2 YYNGEE, per germline. This CDR3 spans 16 amino acids. The CDR3 DNA reads as TGTGCCAGCAGCGTTAAAGGGACTCTGAACACCGGGGAGCTGTTTTTT. It encodes CASSVKGTLNTGELFF.

The CDR3 nucleotides read TGTGCCATCATGGCGGAGGGCCCCAATGAGCAGTTCTTC. Its protein product is CAIMAEGPNEQFF. V gene TRBV10-3 combines with J gene TRBJ2-1; maybe TRBD2 (6 bases). The V end lost 7 bases, the J end lost 6 bases, and 13 bases lay between the germline ends. Looked up from germline, CDR1 is ENHRY and CDR2 is SYGVKD. This CDR3 region has 13 residues.

This clone showed up just a few times. V usage is TRBV6-5 and J usage is TRBJ1-2; D remains unclear. Germline-derived CDR1 and CDR2 are MNHEY and SVGAGI. Trimming shortened V by 4 bases and J by 4 bases, and 7 bases separated the two germline ends. The CDR3 extends over 12 amino acids. Here the CDR3 DNA reads TGTGCCAGCAGTTTAATCGCCTATGGCTACACCTTC. Amino acids: CASSLIAYGYTF.

This clone was observed a few times. V usage is TRBV7-8 and J usage is TRBJ2-7; D unclear. The CDR3 is 15 residues long. Germline V gives CDR1 SGHVS, CDR2 FQNEAQ. V was cut by 4 bases and J by 4 bases, with 17 bases left in between. CDR3 coding DNA: TGTGCCAGCAGCTATAGGAACAGACCTCAATACGAGCAGTACTTC. Its translation is CASSYRNRPQYEQYF.

This clone turned up a few times. The chain has TRBV18 and TRBJ1-6; TRBD1 agrees at 7 bases. This CDR3 has 14 residues. V lost 5 bases and J lost 8; bases outside the gene matches: 6. Germline-derived CDR1 and CDR2 are KGHSH and LQKENI. The CDR3 reads CASSSGGFDSPLHF. CDR3 DNA sequence: TGTGCCAGCTCATCAGGGGGTTTTGATTCACCCCTCCACTTT.

The gene calls are TRBV11-3 and TRBJ1-1; D call uncertain. The germline gives CDR1 SGHNT, CDR2 YENEEA. This CDR3 region has 13 residues. V gave up 4 bases and J gave up 1 base, with 7 bases separating them. CDR3 sequence (DNA): TGTGCCAGCAGCTCCGAAGGGAACACTGAAGCTTTCTTT. Translating gives CASSSEGNTEAFF.

This sequence joins TRBV6-5 and TRBJ1-1, with D uncertain. With 3 bases removed from V and 2 bases from J, the gap between germline ends came to 10 bases. CDR3 length: 14 amino acids. Germline assignment: CDR1 MNHEY and CDR2 SVGAGI. CDR3 sequence (DNA): TGTGCCAGCAGTTATATGGCAGGCAACACTGAAGCTTTCTTT. Translated: CASSYMAGNTEAFF.

In DNA form, the CDR3 reads TGCACCAGCAGCCATTGGCGGGTCTTCTCCTACGAGCAGTACTTC. Protein sequence: CTSSHWRVFSYEQYF. The gene calls are TRBV1 and TRBJ2-7; TRBD2 reflects the table's D call only, with no check against the DNA. TRBV1 is a pseudogene locus. CDR3 length: 15 residues.

The gene calls are TRBV2 and TRBJ2-7; possibly TRBD1 or TRBD2 for D (6 bases each). CDR3 length: 15 amino acids. The V end was cut by 2 bases, the J end by 5 bases, with 16 bases between. The germline gives CDR1 SNHLY, CDR2 FYNNEI. CDR3 sequence reads: CASSERGQGKNEQYF. The CDR3 region has the DNA TGTGCCAGCAGTGAACGGGGGCAGGGGAAAAACGAGCAGTACTTC.

The chain couples TRBV4-1 to TRBJ1-1, with 10 bases aligning to TRBD1. The length of the CDR3 is 15 residues. From germline, CDR1 is MGHRA and CDR2 YSYEKL. The junction had 15 bases not matched to a gene; V was cut back by 6 bases and J by 11 bases. CDR3 in DNA: TGCGCCAGCAGGGAGATGGACAGGGGGATAGTTGAGGCTTTCTTT. Protein sequence: CASREMDRGIVEAFF.

This sequence joins TRBV9 and TRBJ1-2; TRBD1 agrees at 7 bases. J lost 8 bases, V lost 0 bases, and 16 bases had no gene match. Germline CDR1 and CDR2: SGDLS and YYNGEE. The CDR3 totals 17 residues. The CDR3 DNA reads as TGTGCCAGCAGCGTAGGCCTGATCCCCTCGACAGGGTTCGGCTACACCTTC. Translated: CASSVGLIPSTGFGYTF.